A selection of T cell receptor beta chains follows, all from one sample in a study of technical replicates of blood from a few donors. The data were produced by immunoSEQ multiplex PCR, yet TCRdb's version contains in-frame clones alone and is incomplete. Of about 80,000 clones listed, roughly 94% are singletons. What was sequenced was T cells isolated from PBMCs. The receptors here all came from a human donor in good health. CDR3s include the opening cysteine and the closing phenylalanine or tryptophan. A D gene is named only where the DNA matches it firmly. Some rows have no size entry. The others give once, few or many, or a class for an expanded clone.

V gene,J gene,clone size,D gene,CDR3 DNA,CDR3 protein
TRBV7-8,TRBJ2-7,.,TRBD1,TGTGCCAGCAGCTTAGTCGGACAGGGACTCTACGAGCAGTACTTC,CASSLVGQGLYEQYF
TRBV28,TRBJ1-2,once,.,TGTGCCAGCAGGACTCCTACAGGGATCGACGATGGCTACACCTTC,CASRTPTGIDDGYTF
TRBV18,TRBJ1-1,.,TRBD1,TGTGCCAGCTCACCTATGACAGGGTCGAACACTGAAGCTTTCTTT,CASSPMTGSNTEAFF
TRBV19,TRBJ1-2,.,.,TGTGCCAGCTGGAGAGGCAGCGACTATGGCTACACCTTC,CASWRGSDYGYTF
TRBV2,TRBJ2-7,once,TRBD2,TGTGCCAGTGTAGGGAGGGTCTCCTACTTC,CASVGRVSYF
TRBV5-1,TRBJ1-2,.,.,TGCGCCAGCAGCTTGTCGGGGGGCGAATCGAACACCTTC,CASSLSGGESNTF
TRBV10-2,TRBJ1-1,.,.,TGCGCCAGCAGTGAGTCGACTTGGAACACTGAAGCTTTCTTT,CASSESTWNTEAFF
TRBV5-1,TRBJ2-1,few,TRBD1,TGCGCCAGCAGCTTGGAACCGGGACAGTTTTACAATGAGCAGTTCTTC,CASSLEPGQFYNEQFF
TRBV5-1,TRBJ2-1,.,.,TGCGCCAGCAGCTTGATGGCAAATGAGCAGTTCTTC,CASSLMANEQFF
TRBV19,TRBJ2-1,.,.,TGTGCCAGTAGTAGCGGGGACGACTACAATGAGCAGTTCTTC,CASSSGDDYNEQFF
TRBV28,TRBJ1-3,.,.,TGTGCCAGCAGGTACAGGGGAAACACCATATATTTT,CASRYRGNTIYF
TRBV29-1,TRBJ2-7,.,.,TGCAGCGTTGACCCTATCGGGAACTCCTACGAGCAGTACTTC,CSVDPIGNSYEQYF
TRBV6-5,TRBJ1-2,.,.,TGTGCCAGCAGCAGGGACTTCTATGGCTACACCTTC,CASSRDFYGYTF
TRBV4-2,TRBJ1-3,.,TRBD1,TGTGCCAGCAGCTCAGGACAGGGAGGAAACACCATATATTTT,CASSSGQGGNTIYF
TRBV9,TRBJ1-2,.,.,TGTGCCAGCAGCGTAGAAGATGGGGGGGCTCCCTATGGCTACACCTTC,CASSVEDGGAPYGYTF
TRBV6-5,TRBJ1-2,.,.,TGTGCCAGCAGGGGCCCATTGCAGGGGAATGGCTACACCTTC,CASRGPLQGNGYTF
TRBV7-2,TRBJ2-3,.,TRBD2,TGTGCCAGCAGCTCCGGACTAGCGGGTACAGATACGCAGTATTTT,CASSSGLAGTDTQYF
TRBV29-1,TRBJ2-7,.,TRBD1,TGCAGCGCAGGACAGGGGGACGAGCAGTACTTC,CSAGQGDEQYF
TRBV4-1,TRBJ2-3,.,.,TGCGCCAGCAGCCAAGATTTTTTGGGGCCCGAACGAACAGATACGCAGTATTTT,CASSQDFLGPERTDTQYF
TRBV28,TRBJ2-7,.,TRBD2,TGTGCCAGCAGTTTTAGGAGGACTAGCGGGAGTCCCGACCTTTGGCTGAGCTCCTACGAGCAGTACTTC,CASSFRRTSGSPDLWLSSYEQYF
TRBV15,TRBJ2-3,.,TRBD1,TGTGCCACCAGCAGAGTGACAGGGGCTGGAAATACGCAGTATTTT,CATSRVTGAGNTQYF
TRBV27,TRBJ2-3,few,TRBD2,TGTGCCAGCAGTTCAACTAGCGGGAGAGAGTATTTT,CASSSTSGREYF